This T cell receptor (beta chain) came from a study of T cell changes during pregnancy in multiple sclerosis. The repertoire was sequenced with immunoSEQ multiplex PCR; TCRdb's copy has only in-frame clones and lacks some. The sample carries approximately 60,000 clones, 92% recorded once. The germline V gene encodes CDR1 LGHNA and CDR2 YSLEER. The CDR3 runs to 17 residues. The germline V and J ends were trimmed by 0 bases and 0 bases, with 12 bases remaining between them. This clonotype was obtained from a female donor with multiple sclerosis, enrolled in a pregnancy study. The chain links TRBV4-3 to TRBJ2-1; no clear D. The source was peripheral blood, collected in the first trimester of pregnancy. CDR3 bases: TGCGCCAGCAGCCAAGATCTTACCCTAAGCTCCTACAATGAGCAGTTCTTC. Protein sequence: CASSQDLTLSSYNEQFF.